These T cell receptor beta chains were read from a single sample in a study of T cell responses to AZD1222 COVID-19 vaccine. Sequenced by immunoSEQ multiplex PCR; TCRdb stores in-frame clones only, minus some. The sample contains about 130,000 clones, about 87% of which appear only once. This material consisted of peripheral blood, taken on day 0 of AZD1222 vaccination. The source of these receptors is an adult in good health. Each CDR3 is given with its conserved first and last residue. The D gene is left open where the match is weak. Clone size is stated in some rows and not others, as once, few, many or a class when expanded.

clone size,V gene,CDR3 length,D gene,J gene,CDR3 DNA,CDR3 protein
.,TRBV5-4,15,TRBD1,TRBJ1-2,TGTGCCAGCAGCCTCAACAGGGGGGTGGTCTATGGCTACACCTTC,CASSLNRGVVYGYTF
.,TRBV3-1/TRBV3-2,13,TRBD2,TRBJ2-7,TGTGCCAGCAGCTTAGCGGGAGTCTACGAGCAGTACTTC,CASSLAGVYEQYF
.,TRBV2,15,.,TRBJ1-5,TGTGCCAGCAGTAGGGAGGGGTCTAGCAATCAGCCCCAGCATTTT,CASSREGSSNQPQHF
.,TRBV3-1/TRBV3-2,13,.,TRBJ2-7,TGTGCCAGCAGCCTCGTGACCTCGGCCGAGCAGTACTTC,CASSLVTSAEQYF
.,TRBV7-9,15,.,TRBJ1-4,TGTGCCAGCAGCTTAGCCCATTTTGGGGGGGAAAAACTGTTTTTT,CASSLAHFGGEKLFF
.,TRBV28,15,.,TRBJ2-7,TGTGTCAGCAGTTTATCAGGGGATTACACCTACGAGCAGTACTTC,CVSSLSGDYTYEQYF
.,TRBV9,13,.,TRBJ1-5,TGTGCCAGCAGCACCCGGACGGATCAGCCCCAGCATTTT,CASSTRTDQPQHF
.,TRBV6-5,15,.,TRBJ2-7,TGTGCCAGCAGTTACTCGAAGGTTCCCTCCTACGAGCAGTACTTC,CASSYSKVPSYEQYF
.,TRBV7-8,14,TRBD1,TRBJ2-1,TGTGCCAGCAGCTTGCAGGGGGAATACAATGAGCAGTTCTTC,CASSLQGEYNEQFF
.,TRBV6-5,16,.,TRBJ1-3,TGTGCCAGCAGTTACCAGGGACGGTTCTCTGGAAACACCATATATTTT,CASSYQGRFSGNTIYF
.,TRBV7-8,12,.,TRBJ2-2,TGTGCCAGCAGCCCCTTATCCGGGGAGCTGTTTTTT,CASSPLSGELFF
.,TRBV7-9,13,.,TRBJ1-3,TGTGCCAGCAGACCTACGGGGGGAAACACCATATATTTT,CASRPTGGNTIYF
once,TRBV7-9,13,.,TRBJ1-4,TGTGCCAGCAGTCGGGGGCGAAGAGAAAAACTGTTTTTT,CASSRGRREKLFF
.,TRBV7-9,15,.,TRBJ1-4,TGTGCCAGCAGCCTAGACAGCGGCACGATGGGAAAACTGTTTTTT,CASSLDSGTMGKLFF
.,TRBV28,17,TRBD1,TRBJ2-7,TGTGCCAGCAGTTATACTATCGGACAGGGAGTCAACTACGAGCAGTACTTC,CASSYTIGQGVNYEQYF
.,TRBV7-6,14,TRBD1,TRBJ1-5,TGTGCCAGCAGCTTCTCACAGGGGGATCAGCCCCAGCATTTT,CASSFSQGDQPQHF
.,TRBV6-1,16,TRBD1,TRBJ1-2,TGTGCCAGCATTGAACAGGGGGCGAATCCTATGGATGGCTACACCTTC,CASIEQGANPMDGYTF
.,TRBV19,14,TRBD1,TRBJ1-4,TGTGCCACAAGTATGGCAGGGGGCGACGAAAAACTGTTTTTT,CATSMAGGDEKLFF
.,TRBV5-6,15,TRBD1,TRBJ1-6,TGTGCCAGCAGCTACGGGACAGGCGGAAATTCACCCCTCCACTTT,CASSYGTGGNSPLHF
.,TRBV28,16,.,TRBJ1-4,TGTGCCAGCAGTTTATCGCTCCCAGGTGTTTCCGAAAAACTGTTTTTT,CASSLSLPGVSEKLFF
.,TRBV18,12,.,TRBJ1-4,TGTGCCAGCTCACCATACGGGGAAAAACTGTTTTTT,CASSPYGEKLFF
.,TRBV14,16,TRBD1,TRBJ2-7,TGTGCCAGCAGCCTCCCGACGGGGACAGTCTCCTACGAGCAGTACTTC,CASSLPTGTVSYEQYF
.,TRBV29-1,12,.,TRBJ1-1,TGCAGCGTTGAAGATAGGTCGGAAGAAGCTTTCTTT,CSVEDRSEEAFF
.,TRBV28,16,TRBD1,TRBJ2-7,TGTGCCAGCAGTCTTCCGCCGGGACAGGGAAACTACGAGCAGTACTTC,CASSLPPGQGNYEQYF
.,TRBV5-6,16,TRBD2,TRBJ2-7,TGTGCCAGCAGCTTGTTCCCTAGCGGGGACCCCTACGAGCAGTACTTC,CASSLFPSGDPYEQYF
few,TRBV3-1/TRBV3-2,13,.,TRBJ1-4,TGTGCCAGCAGCCCCATGGGAAGCGAAAAACTGTTTTTT,CASSPMGSEKLFF
.,TRBV11-2,15,.,TRBJ2-7,TGTGCCAGCAGCTTAACCCGGGCCCGGACCTACGAGCAGTACTTC,CASSLTRARTYEQYF
.,TRBV18,16,TRBD1,TRBJ2-7,TGTGCCAGCTCACCAGGACAGGGGGCGAATTCCTACGAGCAGTACTTC,CASSPGQGANSYEQYF
.,TRBV4-2,16,.,TRBJ2-2,TGTGCCAGCAGCCAAGATCGGGACCGGCAGTATGGGGAGCTGTTTTTT,CASSQDRDRQYGELFF
.,TRBV5-1,15,TRBD2,TRBJ2-3,TGCGCCAGCAGCTCGACTAGCGGGGGGCCGAATACGCAGTATTTT,CASSSTSGGPNTQYF
.,TRBV4-1,14,TRBD1,TRBJ1-2,TGCGCCAGCAGCCCTGACAGGGCTAACTATGGCTACACCTTC,CASSPDRANYGYTF
.,TRBV19,12,.,TRBJ1-2,TGTGCCAGTAGCATTTTTGGGTATGGCTACACCTTC,CASSIFGYGYTF
.,TRBV19,15,.,TRBJ1-4,TGTGCCAGTAACCCCCGCCAACAGGGATTGGAAAAACTGTTTTTT,CASNPRQQGLEKLFF
.,TRBV7-2,15,.,TRBJ1-4,TGTGCCAGCAGCTCCGTTGGGCAGGCTAATGAAAAACTGTTTTTT,CASSSVGQANEKLFF
few,TRBV11-2,18,.,TRBJ1-6,TGTGCCAGCAGCTTAGATCTAGGGGGTGTCCCTATAGATTCACCCCTCCACTTT,CASSLDLGGVPIDSPLHF
.,TRBV9,14,.,TRBJ1-4,TGTGCCAGCAGCGTAAACCCAAATTCCGAAAAACTGTTTTTT,CASSVNPNSEKLFF
few,TRBV2,13,.,TRBJ2-2,TGTGCCAGCAGTGGACGGAAGGCCGGGGAGCTGTTTTTT,CASSGRKAGELFF
once,TRBV15,17,.,TRBJ2-1,TGTGCCACCAGCAGAGATTGGAGGGGGAACTCCTACAATGAGCAGTTCTTC,CATSRDWRGNSYNEQFF
few,TRBV24-1,12,.,TRBJ2-2,TGTGCCACCAGTGAAAACACCGGGGAGCTGTTTTTT,CATSENTGELFF
.,TRBV5-4,14,.,TRBJ1-6,TGTGCCAGCAGCTTGGACCAAAAGGATTCACCCCTCCACTTT,CASSLDQKDSPLHF
.,TRBV7-9,14,TRBD1,TRBJ1-1,TGTGCCAGCAGGACTTCGGTACAGGGGCCTGAAGCTTTCTTT,CASRTSVQGPEAFF
.,TRBV6-5,16,.,TRBJ1-1,TGTGCCAGCAGTTACTCGAGACAGCTAGAGAACACTGAAGCTTTCTTT,CASSYSRQLENTEAFF
.,TRBV30,13,.,TRBJ1-2,TGTGCCTGGAGTGTACTAATTATGGATGGCTACACCTTC,CAWSVLIMDGYTF
.,TRBV5-1,14,.,TRBJ2-1,TGCGCCAGCAGCCCGGACCGACAGGCGATTGAGCAGTTCTTC,CASSPDRQAIEQFF
.,TRBV5-1,17,.,TRBJ2-1,TGCGCCAGCAGCTTGGCTGGGGGGTCCTATTCCTACAATGAGCAGTTCTTC,CASSLAGGSYSYNEQFF
.,TRBV28,15,.,TRBJ1-1,TGTGCCAGCAGTCCCCCTGGCGGCCTGAACACTGAAGCTTTCTTT,CASSPPGGLNTEAFF
once,TRBV27,16,TRBD2,TRBJ2-1,TGTGCCAGCAGACGACTAGCGGGAAGACATAACAATGAGCAGTTCTTC,CASRRLAGRHNNEQFF
.,TRBV5-6,14,.,TRBJ1-2,TGTGCCAGCAGCTTGCAGGGTGCTAACTATGGCTACACCTTC,CASSLQGANYGYTF
.,TRBV9,15,TRBD1,TRBJ1-2,TGTGCCAGCAGCCTCGGACAGGGAATAGGATATGGCTACACCTTC,CASSLGQGIGYGYTF
.,TRBV10-3,12,.,TRBJ2-7,TGTGCCACGGGGCGGGATCCGGGAGAGCAGTACTTC,CATGRDPGEQYF
once,TRBV10-1,14,.,TRBJ2-1,TGCGCCAGCAGTGCGGGTTCGGGAGACAATGAGCAGTTCTTC,CASSAGSGDNEQFF
.,TRBV28,14,.,TRBJ1-5,TGTGCCAGCAGTTCTGCCGGTGACAATCAGCCCCAGCATTTT,CASSSAGDNQPQHF
.,TRBV6-5,13,.,TRBJ1-1,TGTGCCAGCAGGAATGGGGGGAACACTGAAGCTTTCTTT,CASRNGGNTEAFF
.,TRBV19,19,TRBD2,TRBJ2-1,TGTGCCAGTAGTATTGGGGAGGGGCAGTGGGGGAGCTCCTACAATGAGCAGTTCTTC,CASSIGEGQWGSSYNEQFF
.,TRBV3-1/TRBV3-2,14,.,TRBJ1-6,TGTGCCAGCAGCCAACCGGGGGCGGGATCACCCCTCCACTTT,CASSQPGAGSPLHF
.,TRBV18,15,.,TRBJ1-3,TGTGCCAGCTCACCAATCTCCCACTCTGGAAACACCATATATTTT,CASSPISHSGNTIYF
.,TRBV4-3,15,.,TRBJ1-6,TGCGCCAGCAGCCAGGCTCGACTCGAGGGTTCACCCCTCCACTTT,CASSQARLEGSPLHF
.,TRBV11-2,13,.,TRBJ1-1,TGTGCCAGCAGCCGAACTATAGGGACTGAAGCTTTCTTT,CASSRTIGTEAFF
.,TRBV24-1,14,TRBD2,TRBJ2-7,TGTGCCACCAGTGATGGAGCGGGGGACTACGAGCAGTACTTC,CATSDGAGDYEQYF